This section outlines one T cell receptor (beta chain) sequence together with its context. Deletions cut 7 bases from V and 2 bases from J, with 15 bases between. Germline V CDR1 and CDR2: LNHDA, SQIVND (reference sequence). This CDR3 comprises 15 residues. The protocol was immunoSEQ multiplex PCR, while the TCRdb copy is restricted to in-frame clones and leaves out a portion. This table has around 86,000 clones, around 87% appearing once. The data belong to a study of blood T cell repertoires in COVID-19. Study overall: Samples representing acute and convalescent COVID-19 were sourced from the United States, Italy and Spain.

The chain uses TRBV19 and TRBJ1-5; perhaps TRBD1 as D (6 bases). The source material was peripheral blood. The origin of this receptor is a human donor with acute or convalescent COVID-19. The donor label of this sample is uncertain. The CDR3 region has the DNA TGTGCCAGTATATCCGGGGGGGCCGGCAATCAGCCCCAGCATTTT. This translates into CASISGGAGNQPQHF.